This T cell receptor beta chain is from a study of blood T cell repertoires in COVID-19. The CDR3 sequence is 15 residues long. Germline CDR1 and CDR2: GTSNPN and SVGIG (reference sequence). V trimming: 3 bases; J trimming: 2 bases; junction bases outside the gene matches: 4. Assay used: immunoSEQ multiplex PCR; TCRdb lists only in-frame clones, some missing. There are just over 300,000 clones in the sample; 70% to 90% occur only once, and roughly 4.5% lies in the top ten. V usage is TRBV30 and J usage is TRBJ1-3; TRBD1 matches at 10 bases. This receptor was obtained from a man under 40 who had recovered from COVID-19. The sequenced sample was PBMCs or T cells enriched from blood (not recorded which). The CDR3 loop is CAWSWTGGTGNTIYF. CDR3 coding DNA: TGTGCCTGGAGCTGGACAGGGGGAACTGGAAACACCATATATTTT.